These 30 T cell receptor beta chains were sequenced from one sample in a study of early T cells in non-severe SARS-CoV-2 infection. TCRdb recomputed calls from the 5' RACE reads with MiXCR, one row per CDR3 protein. The sample shows tens of thousands of distinct CDR3 sequences, over 15% of them seen only once. The starting material was whole blood, obtained at baseline. Source of these receptors: an adult who was a healthcare worker with PCR-confirmed SARS-CoV-2 infection or an uninfected control (not recorded which).

This clonotype turned up a few times. The chain combines TRBV4-1 with TRBJ1-1, with TRBD1 as a possible D gene (6 bases). Trimming took off 1 base at V and 9 bases at J, with 12 bases between the two ends. This CDR3 spans 13 amino acids. The germline V gene has CDR1 MGHRA and CDR2 YSYEKL. The chain's CDR3 is CASSQGRTEKAFF. The CDR3 region has the DNA TGCGCCAGCAGCCAAGGGAGGACAGAGAAAGCTTTCTTT.

The chain joins TRBV7-9 to TRBJ2-7; D possibly corresponds to TRBD2 (6 bases). Per the germline V gene, CDR1 is SEHNR and CDR2 is FQNEAQ (reference sequence). The ends were cut back, 5 bases at V and 4 bases at J, with 12 bases in the middle. This CDR3 has 13 amino acids. The chain's CDR3 is CASSPGRGYEQYF. Written as DNA, the CDR3 is TGTGCCAGCAGCCCGGGACGGGGGTACGAGCAGTACTTC. Combining the CDR3 with reference TRBV7-9 and TRBJ2-7 gives the whole variable domain DTGVSQNPRHKITKRGQNVTFRCDPISEHNRLYWYRQTLGQGPEFLTYFQNEAQLEKSRLLSDRFSAERPKGSFSTLEIQRTEQGDSAMYLCASSPGRGYEQYFGPGTRLTVT.

The sample holds a few counts of this clonotype. The chain is built from TRBV12-3 or TRBV12-4 and TRBJ2-1; 7 bases agree with TRBD2. Germline trimming cut 1 base from V and 7 bases from J; bases unmatched to any gene: 10. The CDR3 has 16 residues. CDR3 in amino acids: CASSLERGSLRNEQFF. The CDR3 coding sequence is TGTGCCAGCAGTTTAGAACGCGGGAGCTTGAGGAATGAGCAGTTCTTC.

This clonotype was observed a handful of times. J is TRBJ1-3 and V is TRBV7-9, with unresolved D. V was shortened by 1 base and J by 0 bases, with 10 bases between the two germline ends. Germline V gene sequence: CDR1 SEHNR, CDR2 FQNEAQ (reference sequence). This CDR3 contains 16 residues. CDR3 bases: TGTGCCAGCAGCTTAGTTGTGGCGAACTCTGGAAACACCATATATTTT. The encoded protein is CASSLVVANSGNTIYF.

The rearrangement links TRBV30 to TRBJ2-1; D could derive from TRBD1 or TRBD2 (5 bases each). Trimming stripped 1 base from V and 7 bases from J, with 14 bases between. The germline gives CDR1 GTSNPN, CDR2 SVGIG (reference sequence). This CDR3 contains 14 residues. The CDR3 here is CAWSAGLAPNEQFF. As DNA, the CDR3 is TGTGCCTGGAGTGCGGGGCTGGCCCCAAATGAGCAGTTCTTC.

V is TRBV29-1 and J is TRBJ2-7; D possibly corresponds to TRBD2 (5 bases). V was shortened by 8 bases and J by 3 bases, with 17 bases between the two germline ends. Germline V CDR1 and CDR2: SQVTM, ANQGSEA. The CDR3 is made up of 13 amino acids. Here the CDR3 reads CSPSRRKCYEQYF. As DNA, the CDR3 is TGCAGCCCATCGAGGAGGAAATGCTACGAGCAGTACTTC.

The V gene is TRBV4-1, the J gene TRBJ2-1, with D uncertain. The CDR3 consists of 13 residues. Trimming stripped 0 bases from V and 6 bases from J, with 6 bases between. Germline values: CDR1 MGHRA, CDR2 YSYEKL. CDR3 DNA: TGCGCCAGCAGCCAAGAGAACCTCAATGAGCAGTTCTTC. This encodes CASSQENLNEQFF.

The V call is TRBV12-3 or TRBV12-4, the J call TRBJ2-3; 11 bases line up with TRBD2. J gave up 2 bases and V 6 bases, and 7 bases lay outside the gene matches. The CDR3 contains 16 residues. The CDR3 spells CASSGGTSGYTDTQYF. DNA of the CDR3: TGTGCCAGCAGCGGCGGGACTAGCGGATACACAGATACGCAGTATTTT.

The genes are TRBV28 and TRBJ2-7; TRBD2 matches at 9 bases. V lost 8 bases and J lost 1; bases outside the gene matches: 6. Germline V gene sequence: CDR1 MDHEN, CDR2 SYDVKM. The CDR3 has 14 residues. The CDR3 bases are TGTGCCAGCTTTAGCGGGAGTATATCCTACGAGCAGTACTTC. This gives the protein CASFSGSISYEQYF.

This clonotype has more than one count but fewer than ten. The chain couples TRBV11-2 to TRBJ1-6; D unresolved. In germline, CDR1 is SGHAT, CDR2 FQNNGV. The CDR3 has 15 amino acids. Trimming stripped 2 bases from V and 8 bases from J, with 13 bases between. Here the CDR3 reads CASSLTWGVDSPLHF. As DNA, the CDR3 is TGTGCCAGCAGCTTAACGTGGGGAGTGGATTCACCCCTCCACTTT.

In this sample, this clonotype turned up a few times. The rearrangement uses TRBV7-2 and TRBJ2-7; TRBD1 aligns across 9 bases. The germline V gene has CDR1 SGHTA and CDR2 FQGNSA. Germline trimming cut 5 bases from V and 4 bases from J; bases unmatched to any gene: 12. This CDR3 is 16 amino acids long. The CDR3, as DNA: TGTGCCAGCAGCCCGCACTCTTGGACAGGGGCTTACGAGCAGTACTTC. It codes for CASSPHSWTGAYEQYF.

In this sample, this clonotype turned up a few times. This rearrangement joins TRBV27 to TRBJ2-6; 7 nucleotides match TRBD2. Germline V CDR1 and CDR2: MNHEY, SMNVEV (reference sequence). After removal of 6 bases from V and 3 bases from J, the junction contained 17 bases not matched to a gene. The CDR3 spans 19 residues. The CDR3 DNA reads as TGTGCCAGCAGCTCCTCCGGGGAGGGCTGGTACGGTGGGGCCAACGTCCTGACTTTC. Residues: CASSSSGEGWYGGANVLTF.

About this clonotype itself: Sequence at one end of the junction differs from germline and may be a read error. V is TRBV2 and J is TRBJ2-5; 8 bases agree with TRBD1. Germline assignment: CDR1 SNHLY and CDR2 FYNNEI. This CDR3 spans 15 amino acids. The CDR3 region has the DNA TGTTCCAGCCCTCAGACAGGGGATCATCGAGAGACCCAGTACTTC. Translated, it gives CSSPQTGDHRETQYF.

This clonotype was seen repeatedly, ten times or more. V is TRBV10-3 and J is TRBJ2-3; D remains ambiguous. The length of the CDR3 is 16 residues. V lost 0 bases to trimming and J lost 0 bases, with 10 bases between them. Per germline, CDR1 ENHRY and CDR2 SYGVKD. Here the CDR3 reads CAISESLDLSTDTQYF. CDR3 nucleotide sequence: TGTGCCATCAGTGAGTCGTTGGACCTGAGCACAGATACGCAGTATTTT.

The CDR3 loop is CASSLWASGRRHEQFF. CDR3 nucleotides: TGTGCCAGCAGCTTATGGGCTAGCGGGAGACGGCATGAGCAGTTCTTC. The rearrangement joins TRBV7-9 to TRBJ2-1, with TRBD2 matching 10 bases. Germline V CDR1 and CDR2: SEHNR, FQNEAQ (reference sequence). This CDR3 region has 16 residues. V shed 2 bases and J 8 bases; nucleotides not matched to a gene: 9.

The rearrangement joins TRBV7-9 to TRBJ2-1; perhaps TRBD2 as D (6 bases). CDR1 SEHNR and CDR2 FQNEAQ come from the germline V gene (reference sequence). The ends were cut back, 2 bases at V and 3 bases at J, with 11 bases in the middle. The CDR3 spans 15 residues. DNA for the CDR3: TGTGCCAGCAGCTTATTCGGGGGTGGCTACAATGAGCAGTTCTTC. Amino acid sequence: CASSLFGGGYNEQFF.

This sequence joins TRBV1 and TRBJ1-4. TRBV1 constitutes a pseudogene. This CDR3 comprises 18 residues. The CDR3 DNA reads TGCACCAGCAGCCAAGATCCTGATGCAGCACCAACCTACGGAAAACTGTTTTTT. This encodes CTSSQDPDAAPTYGKLFF.

The chain links TRBV4-3 to TRBJ2-2; D possibly corresponds to TRBD2 (6 bases). Trimming stripped 0 bases from V and 5 bases from J, with 16 bases between. Germline V CDR1 and CDR2: LGHNA, YSLEER. This CDR3 is built from 17 residues. The CDR3 sequence is CASSQEPSGGRTGELFF. For the CDR3, the DNA is TGCGCCAGCAGCCAAGAGCCGTCTGGAGGGAGGACCGGGGAGCTGTTTTTT.

The rearrangement uses TRBV7-9 and TRBJ1-2; TRBD1 is a possible D gene (5 bases). The germline V gene encodes CDR1 SEHNR and CDR2 FQNEAQ (reference sequence). The CDR3 has 12 amino acids. The germline V and J ends were trimmed by 5 bases and 9 bases, with 13 bases remaining between them. CDR3 loop: CASSPGTRSYTF. The CDR3 nucleotides read TGTGCCAGCAGCCCGGGGACTAGGAGCTACACCTTC.

This clonotype turned up a few times. This chain uses TRBV7-6 with TRBJ1-2, with a weak D call TRBD1 (6 bases). The CDR3 totals 15 residues. Germline V gene data show CDR1 as SGHVS and CDR2 as FNYEAQ. Trimming removed 1 base from V and 8 bases from J, with 17 bases in between. The CDR3: CASSLEAGTTKGYTF. For the CDR3, the DNA is TGTGCCAGCAGCTTAGAAGCGGGGACAACTAAGGGCTACACCTTC.

This clonotype was recorded a few times. The rearrangement links TRBV16 to TRBJ1-5, with D uncertain. The CDR3 consists of 12 residues. The V end lost 0 bases, the J end lost 9 bases, and 6 bases lay between the germline ends. Germline loops: CDR1 KGHSY, CDR2 FQNENV. The CDR3 is CASSQSVRPQHF. The CDR3 nucleotides are TGTGCCAGCAGCCAATCTGTGCGGCCCCAGCATTTT. Combining the CDR3 with reference TRBV16 and TRBJ1-5 gives the whole variable domain GEEVAQTPKHLVRGEGQKAKLYCAPIKGHSYVFWYQQVLKNEFKFLISFQNENVFDETGMPKERFSAKCLPNSPCSLEIQATKLEDSAVYFCASSQSVRPQHFGDGTRLSIL.

The chain combines TRBV7-6 with TRBJ2-2; TRBD1 matches at 11 bases. The V gene end was trimmed by 5 bases and the J gene end by 6 bases; junction bases not matched to a gene: 8. The CDR3 is 16 residues long. Germline values: CDR1 SGHVS, CDR2 FNYEAQ. CDR3 sequence: CASSPTPGQGAGELFF. CDR3 sequence (DNA): TGTGCCAGCAGCCCAACCCCGGGACAGGGGGCCGGGGAGCTGTTTTTT.

The J gene is TRBJ2-7, the V gene TRBV21-1. TRBV21-1 is given as a pseudogene. The CDR3 covers 11 residues. The CDR3 here is CASSKFPEQYF. CDR3 in DNA: TGTGCCAGCAGCAAATTCCCCGAGCAGTACTTC.

The chain recombines TRBV28 with TRBJ2-7, with 12 bases matching TRBD1. Per germline, CDR1 MDHEN and CDR2 SYDVKM. Germline trimming cut 6 bases from V and 5 bases from J; bases unmatched to any gene: 11. The CDR3 consists of 16 residues. This CDR3 reads CASSAPGTGGLNEQYF. DNA of the CDR3: TGTGCCAGCAGCGCCCCCGGGACAGGGGGCTTAAACGAGCAGTACTTC.

This clonotype has a handful of counts. The CDR3 here is CASSLDRVMDYTF. The CDR3 bases are TGTGCCAGCTCACTAGACCGAGTTATGGACTACACCTTC. J is TRBJ1-2 and V is TRBV18; D unclear. The germline V gene has CDR1 KGHSH and CDR2 LQKENI. V lost 4 bases to trimming and J lost 10 bases, with 16 bases between them. This CDR3 spans 13 amino acids.

V gene TRBV12-3 or TRBV12-4 combines with J gene TRBJ2-1; TRBD2 aligns across 11 bases. V shed 7 bases and J 5 bases; nucleotides not matched to a gene: 4. The CDR3 is 14 amino acids. The CDR3 loop is CASIPGLADNEQFF. The CDR3 DNA reads TGTGCCAGCATCCCGGGACTAGCGGACAATGAGCAGTTCTTC.

This rearrangement joins TRBV12-3 or TRBV12-4 to TRBJ2-7, with TRBD1 matching 7 bases. The CDR3 runs 14 residues. The V gene end was trimmed by 0 bases and the J gene end by 4 bases; junction bases not matched to a gene: 3. In DNA form, the CDR3 reads TGTGCCAGCAGTTTAGCGGGGACAGTGTACGAGCAGTACTTC. This translates into CASSLAGTVYEQYF.

This clonotype was recorded a few times. The rearrangement links TRBV7-8 to TRBJ2-3; 7 nucleotides line up with TRBD1. Per the germline V gene, CDR1 is SGHVS and CDR2 is FQNEAQ. The junction had 6 bases not matched to a gene; V was cut back by 5 bases and J by 4 bases. The CDR3 consists of 14 residues. CDR3 nucleotide sequence: TGTGCCAGCAGCCCCGGGACAGCCTCAGATACGCAGTATTTT. Amino acid sequence: CASSPGTASDTQYF.

This clonotype was picked up a small number of times. The chain combines TRBV12-3 or TRBV12-4 with TRBJ1-2; no reliable D call. The V end was cut by 2 bases, the J end by 8 bases, with 12 bases between. This CDR3 has 13 amino acids. The CDR3 protein is CASSLITTYGYTF. The DNA for the CDR3 is TGTGCCAGCAGTTTAATAACGACCTACGGCTACACCTTC.

This chain joins TRBV28 and TRBJ1-1; D possibly corresponds to TRBD1 (5 bases). The V gene's germline CDR1 is MDHEN and CDR2 SYDVKM. The length of the CDR3 is 13 residues. Trimming took off 6 bases at V and 6 bases at J, with 14 bases between the two ends. Written as DNA, the CDR3 is TGTGCCAGCAGGATAGGGGCGGCCGCTGAAGCTTTCTTT. Encoded protein: CASRIGAAAEAFF.